A selection of T cell receptor beta chains follows, all from one sample in a study of blood T cell repertoires in COVID-19. TCRdb's copy holds only in-frame clones and misses some; the assay was immunoSEQ multiplex PCR. Altogether tens of thousands of clones are present, around four fifths being singletons, with the ten largest covering approximately 54%. Sequencing was performed on peripheral blood. These receptors were collected from a man aged 70 or older with acute or convalescent COVID-19. The CDR3 runs from the conserved cysteine through the conserved F or W. D genes are given only for firm matches. Size is stated for part of the rows, as once, few or many counts, or as a class when the clone is expanded.

abundance: NA; v_gene: TRBV6-5; len: 16; j_gene: TRBJ2-5; d_gene: TRBD2; CDR3nt: TGTGCCAGCAGTTCCGGACTAGCGGGGGGGCGAGAGACCCAGTACTTC; CDR3aa: CASSSGLAGGRETQYF
abundance: NA; v_gene: TRBV28; len: 11; j_gene: TRBJ1-4; d_gene: NA; CDR3nt: TGTGCCAGCAGCTCGGGTGAAAAACTGTTTTTT; CDR3aa: CASSSGEKLFF
abundance: few; v_gene: TRBV20-1; len: 13; j_gene: TRBJ1-1; d_gene: NA; CDR3nt: TGCAGTGTTAGTCAGGGATTTGGCACTGAAGCTTTCTTT; CDR3aa: CSVSQGFGTEAFF
abundance: NA; v_gene: TRBV5-4; len: 16; j_gene: TRBJ2-2; d_gene: NA; CDR3nt: TGTGCCAGCAGCCCTCGACAGACCGCGAACACCGGGGAGCTGTTTTTT; CDR3aa: CASSPRQTANTGELFF
abundance: NA; v_gene: TRBV7-9; len: 14; j_gene: TRBJ2-7; d_gene: NA; CDR3nt: TGTGCCAGCAGCTTACCGGGCGGGACCTACGAGCAGTACTTC; CDR3aa: CASSLPGGTYEQYF
abundance: NA; v_gene: TRBV3-1/TRBV3-2; len: 15; j_gene: TRBJ2-6; d_gene: NA; CDR3nt: TGTGCCAGCAGCCAAGTCTTCTCTGGGGCCAACGTCCTGACTTTC; CDR3aa: CASSQVFSGANVLTF
abundance: NA; v_gene: TRBV7-8; len: 13; j_gene: TRBJ1-4; d_gene: NA; CDR3nt: TGTGCCAGCAGCTTATCCCGGCGGGAAACGGTGTTTTTT; CDR3aa: CASSLSRRETVFF
abundance: once; v_gene: TRBV9; len: 17; j_gene: TRBJ2-1; d_gene: TRBD1; CDR3nt: TGTGCCAGCAGCCCGTCGGGGGACAGGGTCTCCTACAATGAGCAGTTCTTC; CDR3aa: CASSPSGDRVSYNEQFF
abundance: once; v_gene: TRBV4-2; len: 13; j_gene: TRBJ1-5; d_gene: NA; CDR3nt: TGTGCCAGCAGCCAGAGGGTCACTCAGCCCCAGCATTTT; CDR3aa: CASSQRVTQPQHF
abundance: NA; v_gene: TRBV18; len: 14; j_gene: TRBJ1-1; d_gene: TRBD1; CDR3nt: TGTGCCAGCTCACGTGGGCAGGGGGATACTGAAGCTTTCTTT; CDR3aa: CASSRGQGDTEAFF
abundance: once; v_gene: TRBV15; len: 12; j_gene: TRBJ1-2; d_gene: NA; CDR3nt: TGTGCCACCAGCAGAGGAGAACCGAGCTACACCTTC; CDR3aa: CATSRGEPSYTF
abundance: NA; v_gene: TRBV20-1; len: 12; j_gene: TRBJ1-5; d_gene: NA; CDR3nt: TGCAGTGCTAGTGCAGGTGGCCAGCCCCAGCATTTT; CDR3aa: CSASAGGQPQHF
abundance: NA; v_gene: TRBV11-1; len: 15; j_gene: TRBJ1-2; d_gene: NA; CDR3nt: TGTGCCAGCAGCTTATTGTCGGGCACAGGCTATGGCTACACCTTC; CDR3aa: CASSLLSGTGYGYTF
abundance: NA; v_gene: TRBV5-1; len: 15; j_gene: TRBJ2-3; d_gene: TRBD1; CDR3nt: TGCGCCAGCAGTCGGGACAGTACTAGCACAGATACGCAGTATTTT; CDR3aa: CASSRDSTSTDTQYF
abundance: NA; v_gene: TRBV7-2; len: 15; j_gene: TRBJ2-1; d_gene: TRBD1; CDR3nt: TGTGCCAGCAGCTTAGAGGACAGGGTAGAACGGGAGCAGTTCTTC; CDR3aa: CASSLEDRVEREQFF
abundance: once; v_gene: TRBV24-1; len: 12; j_gene: TRBJ2-1; d_gene: TRBD2; CDR3nt: TGTGCCACCGGGGGGACTACCGATGAGCAGTTCTTC; CDR3aa: CATGGTTDEQFF
abundance: NA; v_gene: TRBV2; len: 14; j_gene: TRBJ2-6; d_gene: NA; CDR3nt: TGTGCCAGCAGGTGGGCGTCTGGGGCCAACGTCCTGACTTTC; CDR3aa: CASRWASGANVLTF
abundance: NA; v_gene: TRBV5-1; len: 16; j_gene: TRBJ2-1; d_gene: TRBD2; CDR3nt: TGCGCCAGCAGCTTGGGCAGCGGGGGGACCTACAATGAGCAGTTCTTC; CDR3aa: CASSLGSGGTYNEQFF
abundance: NA; v_gene: TRBV5-8; len: 14; j_gene: TRBJ1-2; d_gene: NA; CDR3nt: TGTGCCAGCAGCCTGGGAGCAGGGAACTATGGCTACACCTTC; CDR3aa: CASSLGAGNYGYTF
abundance: NA; v_gene: TRBV30; len: 14; j_gene: TRBJ1-6; d_gene: TRBD1; CDR3nt: TGTGCCTGGAGCAGCGGGACAGGGAATTCACCCCTCCACTTT; CDR3aa: CAWSSGTGNSPLHF
abundance: NA; v_gene: TRBV21-1; len: 16; j_gene: TRBJ2-5; d_gene: NA; CDR3nt: TGTGCCAGCAGCAAGGCCCCGTCAGATAACCAAGAGACCCAGTACTTC; CDR3aa: CASSKAPSDNQETQYF
abundance: NA; v_gene: TRBV5-1; len: 11; j_gene: TRBJ1-2; d_gene: NA; CDR3nt: TGCGCCAGCCAGGGGCGAGGTGGCTACACCTTC; CDR3aa: CASQGRGGYTF
abundance: few; v_gene: TRBV7-9; len: 19; j_gene: TRBJ1-6; d_gene: TRBD1; CDR3nt: TGTGCCAGCAGCCCGGCTCCGGGACAGAGAAGCTCCTATAATTCACCCCTCCACTTT; CDR3aa: CASSPAPGQRSSYNSPLHF
abundance: NA; v_gene: TRBV10-3; len: 12; j_gene: TRBJ1-6; d_gene: TRBD1; CDR3nt: TGTGCCATCGGGACAGATAATTCACCCCTCCACTTT; CDR3aa: CAIGTDNSPLHF
abundance: NA; v_gene: TRBV6-5; len: 13; j_gene: TRBJ1-2; d_gene: TRBD1; CDR3nt: TGTGCCAGCAGTCAGACAGGGTTAGGCGGCTACACCTTC; CDR3aa: CASSQTGLGGYTF
abundance: NA; v_gene: TRBV5-4; len: 13; j_gene: TRBJ1-6; d_gene: NA; CDR3nt: TGTGCCAGCAGCTTGGACAGCAATTCACCCCTCCACTTT; CDR3aa: CASSLDSNSPLHF
abundance: few; v_gene: TRBV3-1/TRBV3-2; len: 13; j_gene: TRBJ1-2; d_gene: NA; CDR3nt: TGTGCCAGCAGCCAGGCAGGGTTGGAGGGCTACACCTTC; CDR3aa: CASSQAGLEGYTF